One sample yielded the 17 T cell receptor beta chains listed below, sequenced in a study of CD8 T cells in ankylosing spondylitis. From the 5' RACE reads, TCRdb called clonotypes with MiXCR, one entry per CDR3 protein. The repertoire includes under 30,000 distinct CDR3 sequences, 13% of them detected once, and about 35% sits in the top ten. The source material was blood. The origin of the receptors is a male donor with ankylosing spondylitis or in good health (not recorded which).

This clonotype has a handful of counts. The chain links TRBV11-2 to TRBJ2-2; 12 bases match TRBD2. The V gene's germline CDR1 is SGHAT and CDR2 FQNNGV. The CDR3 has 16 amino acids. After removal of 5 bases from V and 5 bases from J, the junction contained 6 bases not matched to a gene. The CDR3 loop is CASSPRTSGITGELFF. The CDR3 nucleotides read TGTGCCAGCAGCCCCCGGACTAGCGGGATTACCGGGGAGCTGTTTTTT. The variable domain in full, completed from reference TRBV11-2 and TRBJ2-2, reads EAGVAQSPRYKIIEKRQSVAFWCNPISGHATLYWYQQILGQGPKLLIQFQNNGVVDDSQLPKDRFSAERLKGVDSTLKIQPAKLEDSAVYLCASSPRTSGITGELFFGEGSRLTVL.

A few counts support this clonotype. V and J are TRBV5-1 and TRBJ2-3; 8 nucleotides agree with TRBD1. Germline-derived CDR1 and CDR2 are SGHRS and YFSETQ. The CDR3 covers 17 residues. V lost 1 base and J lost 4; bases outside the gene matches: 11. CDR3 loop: CASSLKWLQGAPDTQYF. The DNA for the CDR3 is TGCGCCAGCAGCTTGAAATGGTTGCAGGGGGCACCAGATACGCAGTATTTT.

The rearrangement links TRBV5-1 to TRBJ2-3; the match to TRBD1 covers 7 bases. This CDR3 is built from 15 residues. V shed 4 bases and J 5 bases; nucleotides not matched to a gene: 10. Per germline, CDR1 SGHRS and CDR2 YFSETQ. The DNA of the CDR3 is TGCGCCAGCAGCGAAAACAGGGGAAGGCGAGATACGCAGTATTTT. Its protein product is CASSENRGRRDTQYF.

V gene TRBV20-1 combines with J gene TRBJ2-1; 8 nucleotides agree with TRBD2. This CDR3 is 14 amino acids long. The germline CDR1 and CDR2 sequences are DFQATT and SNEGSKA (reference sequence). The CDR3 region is CSLFPGLGNNEQFF. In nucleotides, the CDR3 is TGCAGCTTATTCCCGGGACTAGGGAACAATGAGCAGTTCTTC.

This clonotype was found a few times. Here the CDR3 reads CASSQDLGPADTQYF. Here the CDR3 DNA reads TGCGCCAGCAGCCAAGATCTCGGGCCAGCCGATACGCAGTATTTT. The chain has TRBV4-1 and TRBJ2-3; D not certain. V lost 0 bases and J lost 6, with 13 bases in between. Germline CDR1 MGHRA, CDR2 YSYEKL. The CDR3 runs 15 residues.

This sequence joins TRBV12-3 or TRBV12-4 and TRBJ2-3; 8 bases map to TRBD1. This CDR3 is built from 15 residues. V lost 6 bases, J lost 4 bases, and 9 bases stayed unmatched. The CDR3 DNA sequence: TGTGCCAGCAGCCAACAGGGGGTGACAGCAGATACGCAGTATTTT. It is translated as CASSQQGVTADTQYF.

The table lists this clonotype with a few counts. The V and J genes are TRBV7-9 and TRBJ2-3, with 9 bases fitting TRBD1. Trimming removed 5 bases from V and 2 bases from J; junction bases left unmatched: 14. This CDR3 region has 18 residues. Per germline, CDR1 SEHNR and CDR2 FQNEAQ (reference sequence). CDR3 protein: CASSTATGGMGSTDTQYF. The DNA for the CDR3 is TGTGCCAGCAGCACGGCGACAGGGGGTATGGGTTCCACAGATACGCAGTATTTT.

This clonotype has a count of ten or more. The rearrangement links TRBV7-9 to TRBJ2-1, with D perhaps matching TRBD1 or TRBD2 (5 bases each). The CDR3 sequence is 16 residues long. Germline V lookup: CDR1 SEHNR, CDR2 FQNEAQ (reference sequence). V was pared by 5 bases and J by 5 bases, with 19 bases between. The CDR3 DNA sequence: TGTGCCAGCAGCCCCGCCGGGTCCCGGGGCAACAATGAGCAGTTCTTC. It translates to CASSPAGSRGNNEQFF.

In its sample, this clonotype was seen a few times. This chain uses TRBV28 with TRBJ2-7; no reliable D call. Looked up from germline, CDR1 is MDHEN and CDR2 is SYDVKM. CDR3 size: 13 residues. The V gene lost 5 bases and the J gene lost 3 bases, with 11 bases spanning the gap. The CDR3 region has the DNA TGTGCCAGCAGTCTCCGGACGGGCTACGAGCAGTACGTC. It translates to CASSLRTGYEQYV.

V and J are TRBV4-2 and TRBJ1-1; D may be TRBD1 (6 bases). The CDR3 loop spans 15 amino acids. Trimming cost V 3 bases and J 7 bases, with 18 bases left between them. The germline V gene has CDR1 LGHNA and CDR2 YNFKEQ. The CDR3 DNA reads TGTGCCAGCAGCCAGGGGGCGGACAGCAGACTTGAAGCTTTCTTT. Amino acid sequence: CASSQGADSRLEAFF.

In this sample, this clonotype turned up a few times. The CDR3 sequence is CASSLGTSGDYNEQFF. In DNA, the CDR3 is TGTGCCAGCAGCTTAGGTACTAGCGGAGATTACAATGAGCAGTTCTTC. The gene calls are TRBV7-2 and TRBJ2-1; 8 bases are shared with TRBD2. Trimming at V came to 1 base and at J to 4 bases, leaving 6 bases not matched to a gene. The CDR3 is made up of 16 amino acids. Germline values: CDR1 SGHTA, CDR2 FQGNSA.

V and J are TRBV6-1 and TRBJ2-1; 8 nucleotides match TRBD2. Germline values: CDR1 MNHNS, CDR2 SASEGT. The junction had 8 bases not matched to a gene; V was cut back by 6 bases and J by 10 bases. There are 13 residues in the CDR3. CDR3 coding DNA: TGTGCCAGCAGAGGGTTAATAGCGGGAGAGCAGTTCTTC. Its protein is CASRGLIAGEQFF.

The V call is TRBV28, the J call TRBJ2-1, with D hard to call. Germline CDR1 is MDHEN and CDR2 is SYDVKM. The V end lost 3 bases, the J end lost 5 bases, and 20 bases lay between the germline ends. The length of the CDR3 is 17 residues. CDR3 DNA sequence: TGTGCCAGCAGTTTCAACGGCCTACACCGGGTCCACAATGAGCAGTTCTTC. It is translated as CASSFNGLHRVHNEQFF. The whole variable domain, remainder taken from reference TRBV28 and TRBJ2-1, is DVKVTQSSRYLVKRTGEKVFLECVQDMDHENMFWYRQDPGLGLRLIYFSYDVKMKEKGDIPEGYSVSREKKERFSLILESASTNQTSMYLCASSFNGLHRVHNEQFFGPGTRLTVL.

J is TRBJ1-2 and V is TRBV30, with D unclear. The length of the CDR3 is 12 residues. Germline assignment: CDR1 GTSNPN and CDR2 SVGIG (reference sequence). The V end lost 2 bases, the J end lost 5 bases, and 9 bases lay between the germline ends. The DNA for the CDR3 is TGTGCCTGGAGTTACAGCGAATATGGCTACACCTTC. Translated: CAWSYSEYGYTF.

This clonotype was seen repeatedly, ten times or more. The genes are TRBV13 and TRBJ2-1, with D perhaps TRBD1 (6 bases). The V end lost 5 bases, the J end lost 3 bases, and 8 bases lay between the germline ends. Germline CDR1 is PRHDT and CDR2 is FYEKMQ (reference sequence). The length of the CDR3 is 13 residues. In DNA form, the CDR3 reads TGTGCCAGCAGCCCGGACAGCTACAATGAGCAGTTCTTC. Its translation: CASSPDSYNEQFF.

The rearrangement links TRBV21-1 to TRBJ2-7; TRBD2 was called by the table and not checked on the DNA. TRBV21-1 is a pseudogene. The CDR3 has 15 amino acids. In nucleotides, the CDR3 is TGTGCCAGCAGCAAGCCGGGACTAGAACCCCACGAGCAGTACGTC. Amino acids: CASSKPGLEPHEQYV.

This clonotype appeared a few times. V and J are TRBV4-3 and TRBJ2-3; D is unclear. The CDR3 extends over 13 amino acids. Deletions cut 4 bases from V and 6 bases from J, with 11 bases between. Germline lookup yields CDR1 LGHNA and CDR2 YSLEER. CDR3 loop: CASSRDIGDTQYF. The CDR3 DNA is TGCGCCAGCAGCCGCGACATCGGCGATACGCAGTATTTT.